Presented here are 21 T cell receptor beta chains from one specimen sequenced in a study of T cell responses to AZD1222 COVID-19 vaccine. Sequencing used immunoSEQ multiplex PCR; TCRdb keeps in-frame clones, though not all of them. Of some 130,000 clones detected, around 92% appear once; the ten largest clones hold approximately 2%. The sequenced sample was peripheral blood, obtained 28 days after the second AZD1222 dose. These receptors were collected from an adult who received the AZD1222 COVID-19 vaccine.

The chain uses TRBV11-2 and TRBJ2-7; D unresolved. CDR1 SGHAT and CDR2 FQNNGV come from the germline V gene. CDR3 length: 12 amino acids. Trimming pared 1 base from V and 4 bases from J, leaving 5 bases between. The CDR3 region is CASSLAGYEQYF. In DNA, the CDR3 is TGTGCCAGCAGCTTAGCCGGATACGAGCAGTACTTC.

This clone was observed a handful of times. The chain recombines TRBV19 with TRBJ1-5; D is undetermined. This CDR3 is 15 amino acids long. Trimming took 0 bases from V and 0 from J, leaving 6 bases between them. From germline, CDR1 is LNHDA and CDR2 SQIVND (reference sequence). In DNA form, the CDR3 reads TGTGCCAGTAGTATAGAGGGGAATAGCAATCAGCCCCAGCATTTT. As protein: CASSIEGNSNQPQHF.

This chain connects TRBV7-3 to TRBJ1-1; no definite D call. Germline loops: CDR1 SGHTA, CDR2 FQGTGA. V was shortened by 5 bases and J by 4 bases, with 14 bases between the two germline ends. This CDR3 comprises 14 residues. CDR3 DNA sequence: TGTGCCAGCAGCCCGAAGGAATCTAGCACTGAAGCTTTCTTT. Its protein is CASSPKESSTEAFF.

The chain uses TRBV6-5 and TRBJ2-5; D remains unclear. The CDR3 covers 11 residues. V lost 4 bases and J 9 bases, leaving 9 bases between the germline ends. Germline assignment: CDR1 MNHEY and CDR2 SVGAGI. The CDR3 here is CASSFLWAQYF. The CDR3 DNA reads TGTGCCAGCAGTTTCCTCTGGGCCCAGTACTTC.

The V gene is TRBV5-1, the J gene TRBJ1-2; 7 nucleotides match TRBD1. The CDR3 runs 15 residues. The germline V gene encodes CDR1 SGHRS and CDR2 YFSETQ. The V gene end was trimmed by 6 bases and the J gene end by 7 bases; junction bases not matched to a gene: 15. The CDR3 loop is CASKRTGTEPFGYTF. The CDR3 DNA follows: TGCGCCAGCAAACGGACCGGGACAGAGCCCTTTGGCTACACCTTC.

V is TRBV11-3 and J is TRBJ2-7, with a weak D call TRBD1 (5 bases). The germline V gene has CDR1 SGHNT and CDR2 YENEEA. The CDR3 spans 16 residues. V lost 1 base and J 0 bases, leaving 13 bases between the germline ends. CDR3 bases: TGTGCCAGCAGCTTAGCGACAGATGGAAGCTCCTACGAGCAGTACGTC. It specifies CASSLATDGSSYEQYV.

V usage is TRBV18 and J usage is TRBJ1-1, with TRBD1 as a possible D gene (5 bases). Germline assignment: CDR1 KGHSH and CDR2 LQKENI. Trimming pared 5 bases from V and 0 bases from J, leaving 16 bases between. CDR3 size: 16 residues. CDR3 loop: CASSSNSGTVNTEAFF. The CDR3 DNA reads TGTGCCAGCTCATCCAATTCAGGGACGGTGAACACTGAAGCTTTCTTT. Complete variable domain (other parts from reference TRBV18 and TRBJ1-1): NAGVMQNPRHLVRRRGQEARLRCSPMKGHSHVYWYRQLPEEGLKFMVYLQKENIIDESGMPKERFSAEFPKEGPSILRIQQVVRGDSAAYFCASSSNSGTVNTEAFFGQGTRLTVV.

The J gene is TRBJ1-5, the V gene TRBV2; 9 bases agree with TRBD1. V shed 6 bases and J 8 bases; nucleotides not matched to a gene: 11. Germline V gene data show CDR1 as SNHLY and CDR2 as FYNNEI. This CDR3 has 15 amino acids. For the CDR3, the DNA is TGTGCCAGCAGCGAGGGACAGGGAAGTTTTAAGCCCCAGCATTTT. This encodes CASSEGQGSFKPQHF.

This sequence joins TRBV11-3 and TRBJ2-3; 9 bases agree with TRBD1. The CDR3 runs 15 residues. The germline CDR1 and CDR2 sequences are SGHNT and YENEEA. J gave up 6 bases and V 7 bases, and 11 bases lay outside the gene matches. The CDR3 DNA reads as TGTGCCAGCACCCCGGGTACAGGGGGCAGGGATACGCAGTATTTT. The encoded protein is CASTPGTGGRDTQYF.

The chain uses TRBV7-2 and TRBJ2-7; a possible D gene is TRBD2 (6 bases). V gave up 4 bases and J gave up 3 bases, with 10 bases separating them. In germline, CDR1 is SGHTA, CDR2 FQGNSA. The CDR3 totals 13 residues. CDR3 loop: CASSSQGGYEQYV. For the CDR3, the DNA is TGTGCCAGCAGCTCGCAGGGAGGCTACGAGCAGTACGTC.

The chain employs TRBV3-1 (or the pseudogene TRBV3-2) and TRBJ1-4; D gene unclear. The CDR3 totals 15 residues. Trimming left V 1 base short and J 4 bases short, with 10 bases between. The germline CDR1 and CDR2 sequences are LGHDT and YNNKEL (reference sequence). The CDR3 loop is CASSQALQDNEKLFF. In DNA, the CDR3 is TGTGCCAGCAGCCAAGCCCTGCAGGATAATGAAAAACTGTTTTTT.

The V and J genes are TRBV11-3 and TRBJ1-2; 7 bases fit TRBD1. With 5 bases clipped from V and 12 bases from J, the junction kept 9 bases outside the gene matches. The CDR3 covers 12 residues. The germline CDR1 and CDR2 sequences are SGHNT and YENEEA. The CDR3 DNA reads TGTGCCAGCAGCCCCGCAGGGGGAAAGCACACCTTC. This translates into CASSPAGGKHTF.

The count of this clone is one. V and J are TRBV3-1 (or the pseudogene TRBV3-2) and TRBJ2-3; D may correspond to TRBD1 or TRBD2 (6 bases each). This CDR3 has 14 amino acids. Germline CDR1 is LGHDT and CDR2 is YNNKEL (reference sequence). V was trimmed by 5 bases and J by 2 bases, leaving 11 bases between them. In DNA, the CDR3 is TGTGCCAGCAGCGGCCGGGGGCCCACAGATACGCAGTATTTT. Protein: CASSGRGPTDTQYF.

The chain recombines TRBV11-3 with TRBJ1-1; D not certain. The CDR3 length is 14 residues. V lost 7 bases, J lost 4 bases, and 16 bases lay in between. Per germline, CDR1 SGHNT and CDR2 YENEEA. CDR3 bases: TGTGCCAGCACGTCCTTGAATGGGGTCACTGAAGCTTTCTTT. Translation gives CASTSLNGVTEAFF.

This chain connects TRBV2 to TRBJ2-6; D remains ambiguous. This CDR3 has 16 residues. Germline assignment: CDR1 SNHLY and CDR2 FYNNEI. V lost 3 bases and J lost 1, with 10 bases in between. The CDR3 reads CASSERRFSGANVLTF. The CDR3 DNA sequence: TGTGCCAGCAGTGAGAGGCGGTTTTCTGGGGCCAACGTCCTGACTTTC.

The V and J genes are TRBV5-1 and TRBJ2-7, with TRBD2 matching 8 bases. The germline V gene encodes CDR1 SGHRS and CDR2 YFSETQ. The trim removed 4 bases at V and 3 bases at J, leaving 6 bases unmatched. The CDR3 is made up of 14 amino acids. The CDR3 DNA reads TGCGCCAGCAGCCCCCGGGGGGGGAACTACGAGCAGTACTTC. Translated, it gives CASSPRGGNYEQYF.

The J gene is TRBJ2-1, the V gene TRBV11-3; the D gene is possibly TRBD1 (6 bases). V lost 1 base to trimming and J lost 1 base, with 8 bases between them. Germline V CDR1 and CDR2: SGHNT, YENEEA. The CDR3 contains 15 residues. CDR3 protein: CASSLGQGSYNEQFF. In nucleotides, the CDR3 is TGTGCCAGCAGCTTAGGCCAGGGGTCCTACAATGAGCAGTTCTTC.

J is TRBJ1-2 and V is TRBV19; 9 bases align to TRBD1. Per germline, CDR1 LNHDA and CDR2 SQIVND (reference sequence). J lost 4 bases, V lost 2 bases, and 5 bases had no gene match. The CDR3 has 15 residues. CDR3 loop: CASSITSTGGYGYTF. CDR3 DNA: TGTGCCAGTAGTATAACCTCGACAGGGGGCTATGGCTACACCTTC.

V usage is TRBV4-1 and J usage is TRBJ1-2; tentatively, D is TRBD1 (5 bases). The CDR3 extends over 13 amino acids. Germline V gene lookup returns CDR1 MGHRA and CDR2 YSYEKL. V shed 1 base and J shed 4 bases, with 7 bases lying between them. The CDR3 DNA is TGCGCCAGCAGCCAAGCCACAGGCTATGGCTACACCTTC. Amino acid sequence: CASSQATGYGYTF.

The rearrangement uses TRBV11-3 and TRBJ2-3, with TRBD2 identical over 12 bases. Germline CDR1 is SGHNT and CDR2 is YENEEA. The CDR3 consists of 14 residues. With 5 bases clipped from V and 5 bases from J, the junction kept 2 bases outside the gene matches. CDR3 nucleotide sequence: TGTGCCAGCAGCACGGGACTAGCGGGAGATACGCAGTATTTT. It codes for CASSTGLAGDTQYF.

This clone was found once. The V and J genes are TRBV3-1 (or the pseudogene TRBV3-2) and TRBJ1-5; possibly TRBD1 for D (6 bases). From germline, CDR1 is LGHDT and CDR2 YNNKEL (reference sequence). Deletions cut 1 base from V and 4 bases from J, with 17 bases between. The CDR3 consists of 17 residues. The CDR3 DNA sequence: TGTGCCAGCAGCCAAGTTGTGGACAGAAGGATAAATCAGCCCCAGCATTTT. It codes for CASSQVVDRRINQPQHF.